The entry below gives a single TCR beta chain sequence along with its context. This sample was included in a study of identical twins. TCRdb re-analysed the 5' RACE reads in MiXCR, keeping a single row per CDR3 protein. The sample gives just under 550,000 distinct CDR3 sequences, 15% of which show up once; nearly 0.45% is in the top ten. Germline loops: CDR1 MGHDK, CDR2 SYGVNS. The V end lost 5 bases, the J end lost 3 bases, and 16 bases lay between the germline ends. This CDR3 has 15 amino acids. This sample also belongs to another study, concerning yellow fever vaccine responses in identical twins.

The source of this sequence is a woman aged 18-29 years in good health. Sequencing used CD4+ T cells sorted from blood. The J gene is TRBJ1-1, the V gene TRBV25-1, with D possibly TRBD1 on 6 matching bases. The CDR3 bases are TGTGCCAGCAGTAAACGACAGGACCCTGACACTGAAGCTTTCTTT. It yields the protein CASSKRQDPDTEAFF.